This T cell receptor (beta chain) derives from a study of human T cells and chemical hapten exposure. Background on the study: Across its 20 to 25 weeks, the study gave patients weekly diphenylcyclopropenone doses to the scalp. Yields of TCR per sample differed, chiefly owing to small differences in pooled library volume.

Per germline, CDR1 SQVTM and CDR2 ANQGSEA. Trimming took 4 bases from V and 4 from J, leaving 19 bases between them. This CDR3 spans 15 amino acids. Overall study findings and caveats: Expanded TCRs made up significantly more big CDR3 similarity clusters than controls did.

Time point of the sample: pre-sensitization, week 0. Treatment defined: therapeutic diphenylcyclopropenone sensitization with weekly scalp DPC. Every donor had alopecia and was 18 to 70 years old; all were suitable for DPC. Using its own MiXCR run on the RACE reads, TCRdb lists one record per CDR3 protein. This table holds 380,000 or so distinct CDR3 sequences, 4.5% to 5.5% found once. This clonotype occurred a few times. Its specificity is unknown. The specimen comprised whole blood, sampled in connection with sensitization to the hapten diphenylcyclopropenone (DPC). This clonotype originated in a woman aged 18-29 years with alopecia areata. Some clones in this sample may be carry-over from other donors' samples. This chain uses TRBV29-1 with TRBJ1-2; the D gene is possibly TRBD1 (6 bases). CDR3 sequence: CSVAFSEGERYGYTF. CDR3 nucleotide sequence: TGCAGCGTTGCGTTTTCTGAGGGGGAACGCTATGGCTACACCTTC.